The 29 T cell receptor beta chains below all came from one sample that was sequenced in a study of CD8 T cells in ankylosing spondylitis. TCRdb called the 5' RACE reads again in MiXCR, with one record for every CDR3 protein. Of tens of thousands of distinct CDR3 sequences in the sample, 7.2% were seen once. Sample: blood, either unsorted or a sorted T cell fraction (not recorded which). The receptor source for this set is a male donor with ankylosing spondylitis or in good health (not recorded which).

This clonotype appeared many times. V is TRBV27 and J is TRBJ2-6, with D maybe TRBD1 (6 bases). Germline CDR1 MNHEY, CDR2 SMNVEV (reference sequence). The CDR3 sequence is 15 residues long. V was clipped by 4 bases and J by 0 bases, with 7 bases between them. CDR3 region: CASSWDNSGANVLTF. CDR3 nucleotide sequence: TGTGCCAGCAGTTGGGACAACTCTGGGGCCAACGTCCTGACTTTC.

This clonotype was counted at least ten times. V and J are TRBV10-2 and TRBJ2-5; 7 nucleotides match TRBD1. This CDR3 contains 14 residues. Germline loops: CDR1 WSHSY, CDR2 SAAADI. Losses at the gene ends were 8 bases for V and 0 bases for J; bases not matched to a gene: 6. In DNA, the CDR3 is TGCGCCAGCCACGATGGACAGGACCAAGAGACCCAGTACTTC. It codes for CASHDGQDQETQYF.

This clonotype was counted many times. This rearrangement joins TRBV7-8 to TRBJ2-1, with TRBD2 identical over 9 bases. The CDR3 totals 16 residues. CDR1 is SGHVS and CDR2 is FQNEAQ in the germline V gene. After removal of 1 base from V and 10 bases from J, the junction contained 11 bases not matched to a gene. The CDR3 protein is CASSLGASGVNEEQFF. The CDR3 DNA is TGTGCCAGCAGCTTAGGGGCTAGCGGGGTGAATGAGGAGCAGTTCTTC.

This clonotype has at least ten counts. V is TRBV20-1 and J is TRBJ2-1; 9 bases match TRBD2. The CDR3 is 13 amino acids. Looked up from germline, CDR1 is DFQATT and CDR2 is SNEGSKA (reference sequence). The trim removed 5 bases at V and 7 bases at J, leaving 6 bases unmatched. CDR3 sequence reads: CSAPGLAGNEQFF. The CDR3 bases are TGCAGTGCTCCGGGACTAGCTGGGAATGAGCAGTTCTTC.

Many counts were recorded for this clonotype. The CDR3 nucleotides read TGTGCCACCAGTGTTAGCGGAGGGAAGGAGCAGTACTTC. Its protein product is CATSVSGGKEQYF. The chain couples TRBV24-1 to TRBJ2-7; D is possibly TRBD2 (6 bases). The CDR3 has 13 amino acids. The germline gives CDR1 KGHDR, CDR2 SFDVKD. V was trimmed by 5 bases and J by 7 bases, leaving 14 bases between them.

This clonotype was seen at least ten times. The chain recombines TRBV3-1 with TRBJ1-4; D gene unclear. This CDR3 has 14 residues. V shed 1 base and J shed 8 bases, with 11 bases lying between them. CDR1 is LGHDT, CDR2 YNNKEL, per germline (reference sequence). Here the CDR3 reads CASSQGPGEEKLFF. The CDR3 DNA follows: TGTGCCAGCAGCCAAGGCCCCGGGGAAGAAAAACTGTTTTTT.

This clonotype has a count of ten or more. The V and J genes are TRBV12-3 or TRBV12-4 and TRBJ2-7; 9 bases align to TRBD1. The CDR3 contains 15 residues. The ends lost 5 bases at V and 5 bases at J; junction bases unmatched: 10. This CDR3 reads CASSLGGTGFNEQYF. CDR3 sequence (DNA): TGTGCCAGCAGTCTGGGGGGGACAGGGTTCAACGAGCAGTACTTC.

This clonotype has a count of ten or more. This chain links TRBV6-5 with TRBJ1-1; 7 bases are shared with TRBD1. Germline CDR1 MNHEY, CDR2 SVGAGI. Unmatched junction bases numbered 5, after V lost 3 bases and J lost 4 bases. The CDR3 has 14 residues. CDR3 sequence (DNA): TGTGCCAGCAGTTATGAGGGGGCGCCCACTGAAGCTTTCTTT. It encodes CASSYEGAPTEAFF.

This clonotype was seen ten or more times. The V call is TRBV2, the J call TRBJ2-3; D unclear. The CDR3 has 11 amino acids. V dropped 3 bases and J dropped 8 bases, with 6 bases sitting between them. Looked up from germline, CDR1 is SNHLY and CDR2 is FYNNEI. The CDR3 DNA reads TGTGCCAGCAGTGAGGGCCGTACGCAGTATTTT. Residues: CASSEGRTQYF.

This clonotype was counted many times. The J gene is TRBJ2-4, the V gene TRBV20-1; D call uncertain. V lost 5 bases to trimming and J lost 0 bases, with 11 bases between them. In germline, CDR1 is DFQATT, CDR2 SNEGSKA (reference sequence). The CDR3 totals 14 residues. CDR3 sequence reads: CSASTDLAKNIQYF. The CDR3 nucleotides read TGCAGTGCTTCCACCGACCTAGCCAAAAACATTCAGTACTTC.

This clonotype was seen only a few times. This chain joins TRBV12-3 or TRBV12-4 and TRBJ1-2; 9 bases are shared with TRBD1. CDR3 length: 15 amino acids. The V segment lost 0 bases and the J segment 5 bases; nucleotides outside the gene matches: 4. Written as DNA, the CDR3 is TGTGCCAGCAGTTTAGCGCAGGGACAGGGTTATGGCTACACCTTC. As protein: CASSLAQGQGYGYTF.

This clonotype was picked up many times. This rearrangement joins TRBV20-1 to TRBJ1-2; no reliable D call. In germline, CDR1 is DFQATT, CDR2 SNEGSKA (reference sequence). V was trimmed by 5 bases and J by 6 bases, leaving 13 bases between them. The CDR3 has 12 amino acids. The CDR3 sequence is CSASALSNGYTF. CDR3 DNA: TGCAGTGCTTCGGCATTGTCGAATGGCTACACCTTC.

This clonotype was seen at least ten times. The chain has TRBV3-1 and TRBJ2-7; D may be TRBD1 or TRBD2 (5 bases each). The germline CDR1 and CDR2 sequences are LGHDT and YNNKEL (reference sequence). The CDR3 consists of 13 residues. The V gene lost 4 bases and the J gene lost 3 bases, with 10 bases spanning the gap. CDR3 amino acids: CASSPGTDYEQYF. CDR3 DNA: TGTGCCAGCAGCCCCGGGACCGACTACGAGCAGTACTTC.

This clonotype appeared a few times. The CDR3: CASSPRTGTYNEQFF. The CDR3 coding sequence is TGTGCCAGCAGCCCACGGACAGGCACCTACAATGAGCAGTTCTTC. V gene TRBV7-9 combines with J gene TRBJ2-1; the match to TRBD1 covers 7 bases. The V gene's germline CDR1 is SEHNR and CDR2 FQNEAQ (reference sequence). Trimming took 5 bases from V and 2 from J; bases not matched to a gene: 6. The CDR3 has 15 amino acids.

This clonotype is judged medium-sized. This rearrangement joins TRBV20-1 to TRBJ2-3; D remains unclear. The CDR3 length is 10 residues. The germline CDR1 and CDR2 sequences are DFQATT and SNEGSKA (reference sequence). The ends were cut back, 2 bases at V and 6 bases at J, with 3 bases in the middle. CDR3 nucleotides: TGCAGTGCTAGACGGGATACGCAGTATTTT. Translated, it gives CSARRDTQYF.

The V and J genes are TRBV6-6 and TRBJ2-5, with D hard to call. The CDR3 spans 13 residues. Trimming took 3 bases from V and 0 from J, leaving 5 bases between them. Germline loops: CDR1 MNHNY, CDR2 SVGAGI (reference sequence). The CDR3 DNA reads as TGTGCCAGCAGTTATCAAAACCAAGAGACCCAGTACTTC. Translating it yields CASSYQNQETQYF.

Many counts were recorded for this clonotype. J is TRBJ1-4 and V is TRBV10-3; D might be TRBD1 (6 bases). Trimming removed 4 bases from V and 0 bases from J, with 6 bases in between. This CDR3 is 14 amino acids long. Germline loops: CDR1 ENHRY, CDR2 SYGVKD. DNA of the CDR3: TGTGCCATCAGTGGGACAGCAACTAATGAAAAACTGTTTTTT. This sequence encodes CAISGTATNEKLFF.

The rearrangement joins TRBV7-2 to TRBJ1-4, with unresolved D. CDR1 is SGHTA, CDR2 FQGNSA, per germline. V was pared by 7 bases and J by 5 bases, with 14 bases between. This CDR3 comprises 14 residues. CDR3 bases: TGTGCCAGCAACCCTAGCAACGAAAATGAAAAACTGTTTTTT. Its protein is CASNPSNENEKLFF.

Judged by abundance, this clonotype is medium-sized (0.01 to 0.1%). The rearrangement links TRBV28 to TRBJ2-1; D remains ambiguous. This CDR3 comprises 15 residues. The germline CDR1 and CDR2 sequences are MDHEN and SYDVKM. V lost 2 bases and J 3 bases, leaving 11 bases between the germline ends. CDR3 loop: CASSLVGGIYNEQFF. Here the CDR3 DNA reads TGTGCCAGCAGTTTAGTAGGCGGAATCTACAATGAGCAGTTCTTC. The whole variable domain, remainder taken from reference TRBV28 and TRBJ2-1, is DVKVTQSSRYLVKRTGEKVFLECVQDMDHENMFWYRQDPGLGLRLIYFSYDVKMKEKGDIPEGYSVSREKKERFSLILESASTNQTSMYLCASSLVGGIYNEQFFGPGTRLTVL.

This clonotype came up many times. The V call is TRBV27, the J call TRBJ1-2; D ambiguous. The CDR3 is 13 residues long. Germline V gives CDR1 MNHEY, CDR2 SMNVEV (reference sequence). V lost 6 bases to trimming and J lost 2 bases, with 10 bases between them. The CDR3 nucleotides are TGTGCCAGCAGGCCCGGAGGGAACTATGGCTACACCTTC. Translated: CASRPGGNYGYTF.

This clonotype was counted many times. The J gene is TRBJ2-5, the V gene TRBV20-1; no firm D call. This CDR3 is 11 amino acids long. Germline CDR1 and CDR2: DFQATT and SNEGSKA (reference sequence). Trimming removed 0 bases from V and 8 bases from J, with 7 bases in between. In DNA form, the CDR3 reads TGCAGTGCTAGAGATGCCCAAACCCAGTACTTC. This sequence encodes CSARDAQTQYF.

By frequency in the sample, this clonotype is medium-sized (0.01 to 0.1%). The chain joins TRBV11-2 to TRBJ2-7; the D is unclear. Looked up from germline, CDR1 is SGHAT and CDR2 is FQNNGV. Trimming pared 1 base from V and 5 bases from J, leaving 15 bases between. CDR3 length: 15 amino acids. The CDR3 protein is CASSLAYSSGDEQYF. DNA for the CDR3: TGTGCCAGCAGCTTAGCCTACTCTTCTGGCGACGAGCAGTACTTC.

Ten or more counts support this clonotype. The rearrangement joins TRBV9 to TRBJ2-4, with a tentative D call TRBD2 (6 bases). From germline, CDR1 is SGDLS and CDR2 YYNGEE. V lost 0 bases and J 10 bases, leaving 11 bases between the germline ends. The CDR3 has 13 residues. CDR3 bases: TGTGCCAGCAGCGTAGAGGAGGGCCGAATTCAGTACTTC. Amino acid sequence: CASSVEEGRIQYF.

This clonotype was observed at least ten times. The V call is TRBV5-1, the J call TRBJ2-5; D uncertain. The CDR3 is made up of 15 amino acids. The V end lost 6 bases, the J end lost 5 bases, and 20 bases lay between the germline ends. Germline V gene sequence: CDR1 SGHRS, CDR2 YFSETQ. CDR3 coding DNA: TGCGCCAGCACAGGTGGCATGGTTAACCGGGAGACCCAGTACTTC. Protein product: CASTGGMVNRETQYF.

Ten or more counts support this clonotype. The CDR3 sequence: CASSPNRDTEAFF. CDR3 in DNA: TGTGCCAGCTCACCCAACAGAGACACTGAAGCTTTCTTT. The genes are TRBV18 and TRBJ1-1; D ambiguous. Germline-derived CDR1 and CDR2 are KGHSH and LQKENI. This CDR3 has 13 amino acids. V was trimmed by 3 bases and J by 3 bases, leaving 8 bases between them.

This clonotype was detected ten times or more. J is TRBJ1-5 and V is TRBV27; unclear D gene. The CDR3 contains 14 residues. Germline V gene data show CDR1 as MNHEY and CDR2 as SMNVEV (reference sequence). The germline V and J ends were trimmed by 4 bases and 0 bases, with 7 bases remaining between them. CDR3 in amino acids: CASSSFNSNQPQHF. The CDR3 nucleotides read TGTGCCAGCAGTTCGTTCAATAGCAATCAGCCCCAGCATTTT.

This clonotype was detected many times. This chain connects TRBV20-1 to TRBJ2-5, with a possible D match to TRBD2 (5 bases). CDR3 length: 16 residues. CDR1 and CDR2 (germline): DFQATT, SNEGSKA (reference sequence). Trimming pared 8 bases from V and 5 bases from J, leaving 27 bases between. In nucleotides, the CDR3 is TGCAGTACCAACGGGCTCAGAGGAGGAGCCCGGGAGACCCAGTACTTC. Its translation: CSTNGLRGGARETQYF.

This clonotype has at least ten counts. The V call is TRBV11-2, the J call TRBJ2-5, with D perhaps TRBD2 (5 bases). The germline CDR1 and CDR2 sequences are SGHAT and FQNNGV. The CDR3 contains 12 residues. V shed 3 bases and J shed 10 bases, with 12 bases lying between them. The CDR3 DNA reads TGTGCCAGCAGCTTGGGCTTCCGGGACCAGTACTTC. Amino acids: CASSLGFRDQYF. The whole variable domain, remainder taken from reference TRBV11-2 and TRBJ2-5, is EAGVAQSPRYKIIEKRQSVAFWCNPISGHATLYWYQQILGQGPKLLIQFQNNGVVDDSQLPKDRFSAERLKGVDSTLKIQPAKLEDSAVYLCASSLGFRDQYFGPGTRLLVL.

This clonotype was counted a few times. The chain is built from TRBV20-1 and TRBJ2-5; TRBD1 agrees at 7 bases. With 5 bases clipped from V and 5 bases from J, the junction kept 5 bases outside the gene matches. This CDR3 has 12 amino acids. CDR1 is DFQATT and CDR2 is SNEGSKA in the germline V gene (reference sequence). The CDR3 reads CSARDRRETQYF. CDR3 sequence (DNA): TGCAGTGCTCGGGACAGACGGGAGACCCAGTACTTC.